This T cell receptor beta chain was identified during a study of blood T cell repertoires in COVID-19. The protocol was immunoSEQ multiplex PCR, while the TCRdb copy is restricted to in-frame clones and leaves out a portion. Here the sample spans about 270,000 clones, 75% to 95% being singletons. Per the germline V gene, CDR1 is MGHRA and CDR2 is YSYEKL. The CDR3 has 13 residues. V lost 5 bases to trimming and J lost 0 bases, with 5 bases between them. Within 2 weeks before study entry, exposed participants met a COVID-19 case. The chain recombines TRBV4-1 with TRBJ1-5; D uncertain. Sequenced material: PBMCs or T cells enriched from blood (not recorded which). This receptor was identified in a man between 40 and 49 years old who had been exposed to COVID-19. CDR3 region: CASSSRSNQPQHF. The CDR3 DNA reads TGCGCCAGCAGCAGCCGTAGCAATCAGCCCCAGCATTTT.